The entry below gives a single TCR beta chain sequence along with its context. Antigen specificity is unknown. Only healthy Caucasians were enrolled as donors. MiXCR, run by TCRdb on the 5' RACE reads, gives a single entry per CDR3 protein. This sample has approximately 260,000 distinct CDR3 sequences, with about 14% found just once. This CDR3 is built from 14 residues. The entry originates in a study of identical twins. The study's findings and limits: Excess sharing between twins was weaker in beta out-of-frame sequences.

The V gene is TRBV21-1, the J gene TRBJ1-1; the table's D call TRBD1 went unverified against the DNA. TRBV21-1 corresponds to a pseudogene. Sample: memory (CD45RO+) T cells sorted from blood. This sequence originates from a woman aged 18-29 years in good health. The CDR3 nucleotides read TGTGCCAGCAGCAATTGGACAGGGGAGGGTGAAGCTTTCTTT. Protein: CASSNWTGEGEAFF.